This T cell receptor (beta chain) was captured by sequencing in a study of cytomegalovirus exposure and HLA in healthy donors. A few counts support this clone. The antigen is not known. PCR used 60 Vbeta primers and 13 Jbeta primers. Sequencing used immunoSEQ multiplex PCR; TCRdb keeps in-frame clones, though not all of them. The sample records around 97,000 clones, around two thirds being singletons. In germline, CDR1 is MNHNY, CDR2 SVGAGI (reference sequence). CDR3 size: 15 residues. The V gene end was trimmed by 2 bases and the J gene end by 5 bases; junction bases not matched to a gene: 5. As for the donors, each was a healthy bone marrow donor. General study results and limits: Reports credit the classifier with highly specific, highly sensitive diagnosis of cytomegalovirus status. In a later analysis, HLA-C alleles had the fewest associated TCRs, DRB1 alleles the most.

The origin of this receptor is a woman in her forties or fifties in good health and CMV-seronegative. Sequencing was carried out using PBMCs. The J gene is TRBJ1-5, the V gene TRBV6-6; TRBD1 agrees at 8 bases. CDR3 sequence: CASSYSRGRDQPQHF. The CDR3 nucleotides are TGTGCCAGCAGTTACAGCAGGGGGCGTGATCAGCCCCAGCATTTT.